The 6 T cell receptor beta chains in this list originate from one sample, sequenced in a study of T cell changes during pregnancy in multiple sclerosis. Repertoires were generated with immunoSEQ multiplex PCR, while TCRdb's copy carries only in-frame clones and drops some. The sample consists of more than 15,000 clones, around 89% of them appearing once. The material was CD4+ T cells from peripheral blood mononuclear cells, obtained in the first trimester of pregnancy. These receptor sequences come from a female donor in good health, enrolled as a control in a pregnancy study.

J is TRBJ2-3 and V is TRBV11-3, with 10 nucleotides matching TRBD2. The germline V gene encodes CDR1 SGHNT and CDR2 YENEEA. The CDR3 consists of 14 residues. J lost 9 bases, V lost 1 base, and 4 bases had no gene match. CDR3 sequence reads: CASSLGPSGGTQYF. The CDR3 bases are TGTGCCAGCAGCTTAGGTCCTAGCGGGGGAACGCAGTATTTT.

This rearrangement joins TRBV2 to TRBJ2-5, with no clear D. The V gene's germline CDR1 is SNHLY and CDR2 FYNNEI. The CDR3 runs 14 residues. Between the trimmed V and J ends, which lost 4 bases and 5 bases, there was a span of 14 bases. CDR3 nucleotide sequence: TGTGCCAGCAGTGTTGTACTTCGGTGGGAGACCCAGTACTTC. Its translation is CASSVVLRWETQYF.

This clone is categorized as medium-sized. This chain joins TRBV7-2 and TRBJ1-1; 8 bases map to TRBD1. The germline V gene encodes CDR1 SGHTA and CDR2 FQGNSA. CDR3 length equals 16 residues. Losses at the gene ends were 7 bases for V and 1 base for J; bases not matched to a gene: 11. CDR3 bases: TGTGCCAGCACCCAAGGGTGGCAGGGGGCGAACACTGAAGCTTTCTTT. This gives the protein CASTQGWQGANTEAFF.

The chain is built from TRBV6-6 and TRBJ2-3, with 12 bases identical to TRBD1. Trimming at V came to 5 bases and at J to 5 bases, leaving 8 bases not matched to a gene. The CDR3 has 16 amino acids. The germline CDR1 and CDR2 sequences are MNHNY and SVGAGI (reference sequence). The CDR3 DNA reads TGTGCCAGCAGTAACTACCGGGACAGGGGGCAAGATACGCAGTATTTT. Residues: CASSNYRDRGQDTQYF.

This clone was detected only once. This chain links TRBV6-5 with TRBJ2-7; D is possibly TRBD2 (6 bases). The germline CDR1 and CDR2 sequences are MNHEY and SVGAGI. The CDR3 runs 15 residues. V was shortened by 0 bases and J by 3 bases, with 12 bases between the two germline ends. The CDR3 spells CASSYSTGVNYEQYF. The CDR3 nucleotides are TGTGCCAGCAGTTACTCGACGGGAGTGAACTACGAGCAGTACTTC.

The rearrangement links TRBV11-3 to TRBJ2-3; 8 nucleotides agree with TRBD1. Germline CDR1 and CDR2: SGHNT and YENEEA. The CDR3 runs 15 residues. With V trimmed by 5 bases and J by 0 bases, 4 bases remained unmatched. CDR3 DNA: TGTGCCAGCAGCGCCGGACAGGGTAGCACAGATACGCAGTATTTT. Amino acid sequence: CASSAGQGSTDTQYF.